This T cell receptor beta chain emerged from a study of shared clonotypes between healthy human individuals. Study findings and constraints: Limitation of the genetic and exposure-history diversity represented came from the few donors. Exclusively blood specimens were collected; tissue repertoires likely differ. Researchers found naive subsets generally carried larger estimated richness than memory subsets. Non-shared clonotypes had lower generation probabilities than clonotypes shared by all four sorted-subset donors.

The germline CDR1 and CDR2 sequences are LNHNV and YYDKDF (reference sequence). The CDR3 loop spans 12 amino acids. V lost 5 bases to trimming and J lost 7 bases, with 11 bases between them. Only in-frame clones appear in the TCRdb table, and some are missing; sequencing was by immunoSEQ multiplex PCR. The top ten clones hold 0.14% of a sample with millions of clones, 85% to 95% of them seen once. To note about this clone: Its antigen is unidentified.

The receptor was derived from a man aged 18-30 years in good health. Input material: naive CD4+ T cells sorted from blood. Specified subset: CD45RA+ positively selected. The chain is built from TRBV15 and TRBJ1-1; tentatively, D is TRBD1 (5 bases). DNA of the CDR3: TGTGCCACCAGCCGAGGGACGGTTGAAGCTTTCTTT. Encoded protein: CATSRGTVEAFF.